This T cell receptor beta chain comes out of a study of shared clonotypes between healthy human individuals. Study-level information: CD4 naive cells filled three plates per donor, CD4 memory three, CD8 naive two and CD8 memory one.

A note on this clone: The target antigen is unknown. The same CDR3 also results from other DNA sequences found in this sample.

Only in-frame clones appear in the TCRdb table, and some are missing; sequencing was by immunoSEQ multiplex PCR. Of roughly 2.2 million clones listed, 90% to 95% are singletons. Study-wide results and limits: Several donors had roughly 5% of their naive CD4 clonotypes in common.

Germline CDR1 and CDR2: SGHRS and YFSETQ. The CDR3 covers 14 residues. V gave up 2 bases and J gave up 7 bases, with 13 bases separating them. This TCR derives from a man younger than 35 in good health. Some clones in this sample may be carry-over from other donors' samples. Sequencing was carried out using naive CD4+ T cells from PBMCs. The sample's subset: CD45RA+ positively selected. The chain links TRBV5-1 to TRBJ1-3, with D unclear. The CDR3, as DNA: TGCGCCAGCAGCTTAGCACCGGGCGGGAACACCATATATTTT. Translated: CASSLAPGGNTIYF.